This is a list of T cell receptor beta chains from one sample in a study of CD8+ T cells in alopecia areata. Sequencing used immunoSEQ multiplex PCR; TCRdb keeps in-frame clones, though not all of them. The sample lists over 150,000 clones, around 60% occurring once. The sequencing used CD4+ T cells sorted from blood, collected at week 4, from a patient treated with tofacitinib. The receptors here all came from a human donor with alopecia areata. Each CDR3 is given with its conserved first and last residue. Fields, in order: J gene, clone size, V gene, D gene, CDR3 DNA, CDR3 protein. A D gene is named only where the DNA matches it firmly. Clone sizes are given selectively: once, few, many, or a class where the clone is expanded.

J: TRBJ1-4; size: -; V: TRBV29-1; D: -; DNA: TGCAGCGTTGGGGCTCCGGGTCTCAACGAAAAACTGTTTTTT; CDR3: CSVGAPGLNEKLFF
J: TRBJ2-6; size: -; V: TRBV10-3; D: -; DNA: TGTGCCATCAGTGGCAGGGGCGTAAGTTCTGGGGCCAACGTCCTGACTTTC; CDR3: CAISGRGVSSGANVLTF
J: TRBJ1-4; size: few; V: TRBV10-2; D: -; DNA: TGCGCCAGCAGGGGGACCCCGGATGGAAAACTGTTTTTT; CDR3: CASRGTPDGKLFF
J: TRBJ2-7; size: -; V: TRBV29-1; D: -; DNA: TGCAGCGTTCAGGGGGGCTCCTACGAGCAGTACTTC; CDR3: CSVQGGSYEQYF
J: TRBJ2-5; size: -; V: TRBV29-1; D: -; DNA: TGCAGCGTTGAGTCAGACCGAGGAGAGACCCAGTACTTC; CDR3: CSVESDRGETQYF
J: TRBJ1-1; size: -; V: TRBV2; D: -; DNA: TGTGCCAGCTGGCGGGGAGGCAGGTACACTGAAGCTTTCTTT; CDR3: CASWRGGRYTEAFF
J: TRBJ1-2; size: few; V: TRBV5-1; D: TRBD1; DNA: TGCGCCAGCACCCCCGGGACAGGGTCTGGCTACACCTTC; CDR3: CASTPGTGSGYTF
J: TRBJ2-1; size: few; V: TRBV29-1; D: -; DNA: TGCAGCGTTGAGGCGCTAGCGGGTGTCAGGGGGGAGCAGTTCTTC; CDR3: CSVEALAGVRGEQFF
J: TRBJ2-5; size: -; V: TRBV4-1; D: TRBD1; DNA: TGCGCCAGCAGCCAACCAGACAGGGGGCCGCAAGAGACCCAGTACTTC; CDR3: CASSQPDRGPQETQYF
J: TRBJ2-1; size: few; V: TRBV9; D: -; DNA: TGTGCCAGCAGCGTAGAGGCGGGAAGCTACAATGAGCAGTTCTTC; CDR3: CASSVEAGSYNEQFF
J: TRBJ1-2; size: -; V: TRBV6-5; D: TRBD1; DNA: TGTGCCAGCGGGACAGGGGTTTATGGCTACACCTTC; CDR3: CASGTGVYGYTF
J: TRBJ2-2; size: -; V: TRBV2; D: -; DNA: TGTGCCAGCAGTCCTATAGTCACCGGGGAGCTGTTTTTT; CDR3: CASSPIVTGELFF
J: TRBJ1-2; size: -; V: TRBV25-1; D: -; DNA: TGTGCCAGCAGTGAAGCTCCGGGGGCCTATGGCTACACCTTC; CDR3: CASSEAPGAYGYTF
J: TRBJ2-3; size: -; V: TRBV7-9; D: TRBD1; DNA: TGTGCCAGCCATGGAGGAGGACAGGGCACAGATACGCAGTATTTT; CDR3: CASHGGGQGTDTQYF
J: TRBJ1-5; size: -; V: TRBV28; D: -; DNA: TGTGCCAAATCGACAGGTAATCAGCCCCAGCATTTT; CDR3: CAKSTGNQPQHF
J: TRBJ2-3; size: -; V: TRBV7-2; D: -; DNA: TGTGCCAGCAGCTTAGTTGCGGATTATACGCAGTATTTT; CDR3: CASSLVADYTQYF
J: TRBJ2-7; size: few; V: TRBV29-1; D: TRBD1; DNA: TGCAGCGTACCGGGACAGGGGAAGAGGGAGCAGTACTTC; CDR3: CSVPGQGKREQYF
J: TRBJ1-1; size: -; V: TRBV28; D: -; DNA: TGTGCCACTTACATCGGGAACACTGAAGCTTTCTTT; CDR3: CATYIGNTEAFF
J: TRBJ1-1; size: -; V: TRBV6-1; D: -; DNA: TGTGCCAGCACCCAGGGGAGCATGAACACTGAAGCTTTCTTT; CDR3: CASTQGSMNTEAFF
J: TRBJ2-1; size: few; V: TRBV29-1; D: TRBD2; DNA: TGCAGCGAGACTAGCGGACCCTACAATGAGCAGTTCTTC; CDR3: CSETSGPYNEQFF
J: TRBJ2-7; size: -; V: TRBV9; D: TRBD2; DNA: TGTGCCAGCAGCCCCGGGGGACTAGTCAACGAGCAGTACTTC; CDR3: CASSPGGLVNEQYF
J: TRBJ1-1; size: -; V: TRBV5-1; D: TRBD1; DNA: TGCGCCAGCAGCTCGGGACAGGAGAACACTGAAGCTTTCTTT; CDR3: CASSSGQENTEAFF
J: TRBJ1-4; size: -; V: TRBV30; D: -; DNA: TGTGCCTGGAGTGTACCGGATGCAACTAATGAAAAACTGTTTTTT; CDR3: CAWSVPDATNEKLFF
J: TRBJ2-2; size: -; V: TRBV5-1; D: -; DNA: TGCGCCAGCAGCTGGGACCCGGGCGGAGGGAACACCGGGGAGCTGTTTTTT; CDR3: CASSWDPGGGNTGELFF
J: TRBJ2-3; size: few; V: TRBV5-1; D: TRBD2; DNA: TGCGCCAGCAGCCCAACTAGCGCTAGCACAGATACGCAGTATTTT; CDR3: CASSPTSASTDTQYF
J: TRBJ2-7; size: -; V: TRBV7-3; D: -; DNA: TGTGCCAGCAGCTTAACCCCCGGGCTAGGCTACGAGCAGTACTTC; CDR3: CASSLTPGLGYEQYF
J: TRBJ2-3; size: -; V: TRBV15; D: -; DNA: TGTGCCACCAGCAGAGGGTTTGGCGTTAGCGAGGGAGATACGCAGTATTTT; CDR3: CATSRGFGVSEGDTQYF
J: TRBJ1-2; size: -; V: TRBV7-9; D: -; DNA: TGTGCCAGCAGCCTAAGACACGTCGGGGAGAATGGCTACACCTTC; CDR3: CASSLRHVGENGYTF
J: TRBJ2-5; size: -; V: TRBV2; D: -; DNA: TGTGCCACCTCAGACAAACAAGAGACCCAGTACTTC; CDR3: CATSDKQETQYF
J: TRBJ1-1; size: -; V: TRBV5-1; D: -; DNA: TGCGCCAGCAGATCAGACATGAACACTGAAGCTTTCTTT; CDR3: CASRSDMNTEAFF
J: TRBJ2-7; size: -; V: TRBV7-2; D: -; DNA: TGTGCCAGCAGCTTAGAAGGGTCTTATTCCTACGAGCAGTACTTC; CDR3: CASSLEGSYSYEQYF
J: TRBJ2-5; size: -; V: TRBV29-1; D: TRBD2; DNA: TGCAGAGCGGGGCTAGCCCAAGAGACCCAGTACTTC; CDR3: CRAGLAQETQYF
J: TRBJ2-1; size: few; V: TRBV28; D: -; DNA: TGTGCAGCCCAGGGGAGAGACTTTTACAATGAGCAGTTCTTC; CDR3: CAAQGRDFYNEQFF
J: TRBJ2-1; size: few; V: TRBV29-1; D: TRBD2; DNA: TGCAGCGCTCCTCGACTAGCGGGACTATACAATGAGCAGTTCTTC; CDR3: CSAPRLAGLYNEQFF
J: TRBJ2-7; size: -; V: TRBV5-1; D: TRBD1; DNA: TGCGCCAGCAGCTTGAACAGGGGGCGGTACGAGCAGTACTTC; CDR3: CASSLNRGRYEQYF
J: TRBJ1-2; size: -; V: TRBV25-1; D: -; DNA: TGTGCCAGCAGTGAATGGGGAAGCTCCTACACCTTC; CDR3: CASSEWGSSYTF
J: TRBJ2-7; size: few; V: TRBV2; D: TRBD2; DNA: TGTGCCAGCAGCGGGGGACTAGCGGGAGGAAGCTCCTACGAGCAGTACTTC; CDR3: CASSGGLAGGSSYEQYF
J: TRBJ1-2; size: -; V: TRBV27; D: -; DNA: TGTGCCAGCAGTTTTTCCGGGACGGGAAAGGGCTACACCTTC; CDR3: CASSFSGTGKGYTF
J: TRBJ2-5; size: few; V: TRBV29-1; D: TRBD1; DNA: TGCAGCGTTGAGGACAGGGTTCAAGAGACCCAGTACTTC; CDR3: CSVEDRVQETQYF
J: TRBJ2-2; size: -; V: TRBV4-1; D: -; DNA: TGCGCCAGCAGCCGGGAAGCGTTCGGCACCGGGGAGCTGTTTTTT; CDR3: CASSREAFGTGELFF
J: TRBJ1-2; size: -; V: TRBV30; D: -; DNA: TGTGCCTGGAGTGTACGGAGTATCGGCGGCTACACCTTC; CDR3: CAWSVRSIGGYTF
J: TRBJ1-2; size: -; V: TRBV5-4; D: -; DNA: TGTGCCAGCAGCGTGGACAGAAACTATGGCTACACCTTC; CDR3: CASSVDRNYGYTF
J: TRBJ2-7; size: -; V: TRBV7-3; D: -; DNA: TGTGCCAGCAGCTTCTCGGGACACTTGAACGAGCAGTACTTC; CDR3: CASSFSGHLNEQYF
J: TRBJ2-1; size: medium-sized; V: TRBV2; D: -; DNA: TGTGCCAGCAGTGCGCTTGAGGAGAACAATGAGCAGTTCTTC; CDR3: CASSALEENNEQFF
J: TRBJ1-2; size: few; V: TRBV15; D: -; DNA: TGTGCCACCAGCGCCCGTGGGACCTATGGCTACACCTTC; CDR3: CATSARGTYGYTF
J: TRBJ1-1; size: -; V: TRBV23-1; D: TRBD1; DNA: TGCGCCAGCAGTCACCTCGGACAGGGTTGGAGGTCGTCGAGCACTGAAGCTTTCTTT; CDR3: CASSHLGQGWRSSSTEAFF
J: TRBJ2-6; size: -; V: TRBV4-2; D: TRBD1; DNA: TGTGCCAGCAGCCAACTGGACAGGCCCTCTGGGGCCAACGTCCTGACTTTC; CDR3: CASSQLDRPSGANVLTF
J: TRBJ1-1; size: few; V: TRBV4-3; D: -; DNA: TGCGCCAGCAGCCCCTCGGGCACAGCTGAAGCTTTCTTT; CDR3: CASSPSGTAEAFF
J: TRBJ1-1; size: -; V: TRBV7-9; D: TRBD1; DNA: TGTGCCAGCAGCTCTACTCCGGGACAGAGGTTAATGGGCACTGAAGCTTTCTTT; CDR3: CASSSTPGQRLMGTEAFF
J: TRBJ2-5; size: -; V: TRBV30; D: -; DNA: TGTGCCTGGAGTGTACTCCTTCAGACCCAGTACTTC; CDR3: CAWSVLLQTQYF
J: TRBJ2-1; size: -; V: TRBV7-8; D: TRBD2; DNA: TGTGCCAGCAGCGCCCTCGACCTCGGGAGGGGCGGGGGCAATGAGCAGTTCTTC; CDR3: CASSALDLGRGGGNEQFF
J: TRBJ2-2; size: -; V: TRBV7-3; D: -; DNA: TGTGCCAGCAGCTTCCTACGCGGGACCGGGGAGCTGTTTTTT; CDR3: CASSFLRGTGELFF
J: TRBJ2-3; size: -; V: TRBV9; D: -; DNA: TGTGCCAGCAGCACCGGGACTTCCGCTAGCACAGATACGCAGTATTTT; CDR3: CASSTGTSASTDTQYF
J: TRBJ2-7; size: few; V: TRBV18; D: -; DNA: TGTGCCAGCTCACCAGGGGAGACAAAGTACTTC; CDR3: CASSPGETKYF